What follows are 29 T cell receptor beta chains derived from one specimen sequenced in a study of T cell responses to AZD1222 COVID-19 vaccine. Generated by immunoSEQ multiplex PCR, the TCRdb table keeps only in-frame clones and is missing some. The table has 130,000 to 150,000 clones, approximately 90% seen once. Specimen: peripheral blood, collected on day 0 of AZD1222 vaccination. Receptor source: an adult in good health.

The chain recombines TRBV4-2 with TRBJ1-3, with TRBD1 matching over 8 bases. Trimming at V came to 1 base and at J to 0 bases, leaving 5 bases not matched to a gene. There are 17 residues in the CDR3. Germline CDR1 and CDR2: LGHNA and YNFKEQ. The CDR3 nucleotides are TGTGCCAGCAGCCAAGGGCCTGGGACAGGCTCTGGAAACACCATATATTTT. Its protein product is CASSQGPGTGSGNTIYF.

The J gene is TRBJ1-1, the V gene TRBV28; TRBD1 agrees at 9 bases. This CDR3 has 17 amino acids. CDR1 and CDR2 from the germline V gene are MDHEN and SYDVKM. V gave up 3 bases and J gave up 0 bases; unmatched junction bases: 8. The CDR3 DNA follows: TGTGCCAGCAGTTTCCCGACAGGGGGGACGATGAACACTGAAGCTTTCTTT. Protein product: CASSFPTGGTMNTEAFF.

V and J are TRBV4-1 and TRBJ2-7; TRBD1 matches 7 bases. V was clipped by 3 bases and J by 4 bases; unmatched bases: 9. Germline V CDR1 and CDR2: MGHRA, YSYEKL. CDR3 length equals 15 residues. The CDR3 coding sequence is TGCGCCAGCAGCCAGGGCGAGGGGGCGCAGTACGAGCAGTACTTC. The encoded protein is CASSQGEGAQYEQYF.

The chain carries TRBV11-2 and TRBJ2-7; D may be TRBD2 (7 bases). The CDR3 extends over 16 amino acids. V shed 2 bases and J shed 4 bases, with 18 bases lying between them. CDR1 is SGHAT and CDR2 is FQNNGV in the germline V gene. The chain's CDR3 is CASSLQAGASLYEQYF. The CDR3 DNA follows: TGTGCCAGCAGCTTACAGGCGGGGGCAAGTCTGTACGAGCAGTACTTC.

A single count supports this clone. The chain couples TRBV28 to TRBJ2-7; no clear D gene. CDR1 is MDHEN and CDR2 is SYDVKM in the germline V gene. V dropped 5 bases and J dropped 3 bases, with 5 bases sitting between them. The CDR3 covers 11 residues. The CDR3 reads CASSRLYEQYF. For the CDR3, the DNA is TGTGCCAGCAGTCGTCTCTACGAGCAGTACTTC.

V usage is TRBV28 and J usage is TRBJ2-7; D uncertain. The CDR3 is 11 residues long. Per the germline V gene, CDR1 is MDHEN and CDR2 is SYDVKM. V was clipped by 7 bases and J by 3 bases, with 7 bases between them. CDR3 DNA sequence: TGTGCCAGCAAGACACACTACGAGCAGTACTTC. Translated: CASKTHYEQYF.

In regard to this clone: This is likely an artifact of a read error, given a far larger clone one base away. The identical CDR3 is also encoded by other nucleotide sequences in the sample. The gene calls are TRBV13 and TRBJ2-7; tentative D call: TRBD2 (5 bases). Germline assignment: CDR1 PRHDT and CDR2 FYEKMQ (reference sequence). The CDR3 covers 14 residues. The CDR3, as DNA: TGTGCGAGCAGCTTAGTCGGGGACTCCTACGAGCAGTACTTC. Its translation is CASSLVGDSYEQYF.

The chain carries TRBV4-2 and TRBJ1-4, with 7 nucleotides matching TRBD1. Germline CDR1 and CDR2: LGHNA and YNFKEQ. V trimming: 4 bases; J trimming: 0 bases; junction bases outside the gene matches: 5. The CDR3 spans 16 residues. CDR3 DNA sequence: TGTGCCAGCAGCCGGCCCCAGGGGGCAACTAATGAAAAACTGTTTTTT. Translating gives CASSRPQGATNEKLFF.

The genes are TRBV28 and TRBJ1-1, with a weak D call TRBD1 (5 bases). The CDR3 is made up of 15 amino acids. Germline CDR1 and CDR2: MDHEN and SYDVKM. V shed 1 base and J shed 2 bases, with 11 bases lying between them. The CDR3: CASSLYGGSNTEAFF. CDR3 DNA: TGTGCCAGCAGTTTATACGGGGGGTCAAACACTGAAGCTTTCTTT.

CDR3 nucleotides: TGCGCCAGCAGCTTGGCCTCTCAGAGAGGCAGGGGGCGGACTGAAGCTTTCTTT. It is translated as CASSLASQRGRGRTEAFF. The chain is built from TRBV5-1 and TRBJ1-1; 8 nucleotides line up with TRBD1. Germline values: CDR1 SGHRS, CDR2 YFSETQ. This CDR3 is built from 18 residues. V trimming: 0 bases; J trimming: 5 bases; junction bases outside the gene matches: 15.

This chain links TRBV6-5 with TRBJ1-5, with a weak D call TRBD1 (5 bases). V was trimmed by 5 bases and J by 6 bases, leaving 11 bases between them. The CDR3 has 13 amino acids. Per the germline V gene, CDR1 is MNHEY and CDR2 is SVGAGI. CDR3 in DNA: TGTGCCAGCAGTCCTTGGGGGAGTCAGCCCCAGCATTTT. Encoded protein: CASSPWGSQPQHF.

CDR3 nucleotide sequence: TGTGCCAGCAGCCCCCAGGGACAGTTCGCAGCTAACTATGGCTACACCTTC. It is translated as CASSPQGQFAANYGYTF. The chain joins TRBV11-2 to TRBJ1-2; 7 bases align to TRBD1. The junction had 12 bases not matched to a gene; V was cut back by 5 bases and J by 0 bases. This CDR3 is 17 amino acids long. Germline assignment: CDR1 SGHAT and CDR2 FQNNGV.

The chain employs TRBV6-5 and TRBJ2-7; TRBD1 agrees at 8 bases. J lost 5 bases, V lost 6 bases, and 9 bases had no gene match. The CDR3 covers 14 residues. CDR1 and CDR2 (germline): MNHEY, SVGAGI. The CDR3 reads CASRDLQGGHEQYF. CDR3 nucleotides: TGTGCCAGCAGGGACCTACAGGGGGGACACGAGCAGTACTTC.

The sample holds one count of this clone. This rearrangement joins TRBV12-5 to TRBJ1-4; 8 bases align to TRBD1. CDR1 and CDR2 from the germline V gene are LGHNT and FRNRAP. The trim removed 3 bases at V and 3 bases at J, leaving 6 bases unmatched. The CDR3 spans 16 residues. The CDR3 nucleotides read TGTGCTAGTGGTTTTTATCAGGGGGCCGCTAATGAAAAACTGTTTTTT. Its protein is CASGFYQGAANEKLFF.

The genes are TRBV18 and TRBJ2-3; 10 nucleotides line up with TRBD2. The junction had 4 bases not matched to a gene; V was cut back by 3 bases and J by 1 base. CDR3 length equals 16 residues. Germline values: CDR1 KGHSH, CDR2 LQKENI. DNA for the CDR3: TGTGCCAGCTCACCTGGTCTAGCGGGGGGCACAGATACGCAGTATTTT. It yields the protein CASSPGLAGGTDTQYF.

The chain links TRBV19 to TRBJ2-7; perhaps TRBD2 as D (6 bases). CDR1 and CDR2 from the germline V gene are LNHDA and SQIVND (reference sequence). V was pared by 4 bases and J by 6 bases, with 13 bases between. The CDR3 loop spans 13 amino acids. The CDR3 loop is CASSTGGPGEQYF. DNA for the CDR3: TGTGCCAGTAGTACCGGGGGACCAGGCGAGCAGTACTTC.

This sequence joins TRBV20-1 and TRBJ2-1; the D is unclear. Germline values: CDR1 DFQATT, CDR2 SNEGSKA (reference sequence). The CDR3 totals 11 residues. V shed 3 bases and J shed 3 bases, with 3 bases lying between them. CDR3 residues: CSASGYNEQFF. CDR3 DNA sequence: TGCAGTGCTAGTGGCTACAATGAGCAGTTCTTC.

The rearrangement links TRBV6-2 or TRBV6-3 to TRBJ1-1, with 9 bases fitting TRBD1. The trim removed 6 bases at V and 4 bases at J, leaving 6 bases unmatched. Germline CDR1 is MNHEY and CDR2 is SVGEGT. There are 14 residues in the CDR3. The CDR3, as DNA: TGTGCCAGCAGCGATACAGGGGGCTTCACTGAAGCTTTCTTT. As protein: CASSDTGGFTEAFF.

This sequence joins TRBV19 and TRBJ1-1; no clear D. Between the trimmed V and J ends, which lost 1 base and 11 bases, there was a span of 8 bases. CDR1 is LNHDA and CDR2 is SQIVND in the germline V gene (reference sequence). The CDR3 runs 11 residues. As DNA, the CDR3 is TGTGCCAGTAGTATAGGTAGGGATGCTTTCTTT. Protein: CASSIGRDAFF.

V and J are TRBV11-2 and TRBJ1-2, with D hard to call. Trimming took 1 base from V and 6 from J, leaving 15 bases between them. The CDR3 is 15 amino acids. The germline V gene has CDR1 SGHAT and CDR2 FQNNGV. CDR3 coding DNA: TGTGCCAGCAGCTTAGCGGCGGGGAATGACCATGGCTACACCTTC. Translating gives CASSLAAGNDHGYTF.

The gene calls are TRBV19 and TRBJ2-2, with D tentatively TRBD2 (7 bases). The germline gives CDR1 LNHDA, CDR2 SQIVND (reference sequence). CDR3 length: 14 amino acids. The V gene lost 7 bases and the J gene lost 1 base, with 10 bases spanning the gap. CDR3 residues: CASMRGLNTGELFF. The CDR3, as DNA: TGTGCCAGTATGCGGGGGCTGAACACCGGGGAGCTGTTTTTT.

The V gene is TRBV6-5, the J gene TRBJ1-5; D not resolved. The V end lost 6 bases, the J end lost 2 bases, and 11 bases lay between the germline ends. Germline loops: CDR1 MNHEY, CDR2 SVGAGI. The CDR3 sequence is 14 residues long. The CDR3, as DNA: TGTGCCAGCAGGGCAGGATGGGGCAATCAGCCCCAGCATTTT. Its protein is CASRAGWGNQPQHF.

V and J are TRBV7-2 and TRBJ2-7; D uncertain. CDR3 length: 14 residues. CDR1 and CDR2 (germline): SGHTA, FQGNSA. V was trimmed by 2 bases and J by 0 bases, leaving 8 bases between them. CDR3 protein: CASSLFQDSYEQYF. CDR3 nucleotides: TGTGCCAGCAGCTTATTCCAGGACTCCTACGAGCAGTACTTC. Complete variable domain (other parts from reference TRBV7-2 and TRBJ2-7): GAGVSQSPSNKVTEKGKDVELRCDPISGHTALYWYRQSLGQGLEFLIYFQGNSAPDKSGLPSDRFSAERTGGSVSTLTIQRTQQEDSAVYLCASSLFQDSYEQYFGPGTRLTVT.

The chain combines TRBV24-1 with TRBJ1-1, with 8 nucleotides matching TRBD1. V trimming: 4 bases; J trimming: 5 bases; junction bases outside the gene matches: 8. CDR3 size: 15 residues. Germline assignment: CDR1 KGHDR and CDR2 SFDVKD. This CDR3 is CATSDGQGVGTEAFF. CDR3 DNA sequence: TGTGCCACCAGTGACGGACAGGGAGTGGGAACTGAAGCTTTCTTT.

Notes on this clone: The junction departs from germline at one end; a sequencing error may be responsible. This chain connects TRBV10-3 to TRBJ2-7; maybe TRBD1 (6 bases). Germline CDR1 reads ENHRY; CDR2 reads SYGVKD. This CDR3 is 14 amino acids long. The chain's CDR3 is CAISVSQGDYEQYF. CDR3 DNA: TGTGCCATCAGTGTTTCACAGGGCGACTACGAACAGTACTTC.

This chain links TRBV6-5 with TRBJ2-2; D is unresolved. CDR1 is MNHEY and CDR2 is SVGAGI in the germline V gene. With 2 bases removed from V and 2 bases from J, the gap between germline ends came to 9 bases. The CDR3 covers 15 residues. CDR3 DNA sequence: TGTGCCAGCAGTTACGTGGCAGACAACACCGGGGAGCTGTTTTTT. Protein product: CASSYVADNTGELFF.

This clone was observed once. The V and J genes are TRBV9 and TRBJ1-5, with 8 bases fitting TRBD1. The CDR3 is made up of 14 amino acids. J lost 4 bases, V lost 5 bases, and 5 bases had no gene match. Germline V gives CDR1 SGDLS, CDR2 YYNGEE. The chain's CDR3 is CASSGGQGNQPQHF. CDR3 nucleotide sequence: TGTGCCAGCAGTGGAGGACAGGGTAATCAGCCCCAGCATTTT.

The chain recombines TRBV3-1 (or the pseudogene TRBV3-2) with TRBJ1-2; the match to TRBD1 covers 7 bases. The CDR3 totals 13 residues. Germline CDR1 and CDR2: LGHDT and YNNKEL (reference sequence). With 3 bases clipped from V and 7 bases from J, the junction kept 5 bases outside the gene matches. CDR3 nucleotides: TGTGCCAGCAGCCAGGGACAGTTCGGTGGCTACACCTTC. This sequence encodes CASSQGQFGGYTF.

The chain uses TRBV5-1 and TRBJ2-6, with D perhaps TRBD2 (5 bases). The CDR3 runs 18 residues. V was pared by 3 bases and J by 4 bases, with 20 bases between. Germline CDR1 is SGHRS and CDR2 is YFSETQ. The CDR3 reads CASSYAGQDSTGANVLTF. As DNA, the CDR3 is TGCGCCAGCAGCTACGCCGGGCAGGACTCGACGGGGGCCAACGTCCTGACTTTC.